This T cell receptor (beta chain) was observed in a study of cytomegalovirus exposure and HLA in healthy donors. General study results and limits: For cytomegalovirus status, the classifier reportedly gave diagnoses with high specificity and sensitivity. Rare TCR sequences dominated, though some public TCRs recurred in many donors.

The data were produced by immunoSEQ multiplex PCR, yet TCRdb's version contains in-frame clones alone and is incomplete. The sample carries about 180,000 clones, 85% recorded once. The CDR3 contains 19 residues. Germline V gene sequence: CDR1 MDHEN, CDR2 SYDVKM. Trimming cost V 4 bases and J 3 bases; bases outside gene matches: 20. This clone was seen just once. What it recognizes is unknown. The donors were part of the roughly 120-subject validation cohort, which stood apart from the approximately 640-subject first cohort. The rearrangement links TRBV28 to TRBJ1-1, with TRBD1 matching 7 bases. The sequence was collected from a man younger than 30 in good health and CMV-seropositive. The sample comprised PBMCs. The CDR3 nucleotides read TGTGCCAGCAGTTCTTTGAGCCTCTTAGGGGGCCTAGAGGACACTGAAGCTTTCTTT. This gives the protein CASSSLSLLGGLEDTEAFF.